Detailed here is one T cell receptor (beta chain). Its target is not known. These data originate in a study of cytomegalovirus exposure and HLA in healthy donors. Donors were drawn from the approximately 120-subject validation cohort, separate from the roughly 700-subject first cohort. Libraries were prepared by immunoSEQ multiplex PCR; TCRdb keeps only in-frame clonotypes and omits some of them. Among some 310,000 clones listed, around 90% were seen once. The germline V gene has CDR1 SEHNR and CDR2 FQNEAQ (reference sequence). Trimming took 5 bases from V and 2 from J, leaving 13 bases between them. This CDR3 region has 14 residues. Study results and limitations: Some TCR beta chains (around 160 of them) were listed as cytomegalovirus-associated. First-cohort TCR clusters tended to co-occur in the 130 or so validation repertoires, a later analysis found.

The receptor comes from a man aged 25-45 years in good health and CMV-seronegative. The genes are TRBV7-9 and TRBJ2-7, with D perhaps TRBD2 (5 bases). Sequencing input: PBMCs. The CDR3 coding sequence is TGTGCCAGCAGCCCGGACTTTAATCCCTACGAGCAGTACTTC. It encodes CASSPDFNPYEQYF.